This T cell receptor beta chain was captured in a study of OX40 agonist ivuxolimab in advanced cancers. Study-wide results and caveats: Normalized T-cell clonal expansion was also low in some nonresponders.

This table comes from immunoSEQ multiplex PCR, and its TCRdb copy is limited to in-frame clones, with some not included. The sample records 12,000 or so clones, 86% being singletons. The V gene's germline CDR1 is SGHRS and CDR2 YFSETQ. The CDR3 is 13 amino acids. Trimming took off 2 bases at V and 1 base at J, with 6 bases between the two ends. Notes on this clone: Its specificity is not known.

This specimen consisted of CD4+ or CD8+ T cells sorted from blood, obtained in a trial of the OX40 agonist ivuxolimab. The sequence came from an adult with an advanced solid tumor such as melanoma, head and neck, liver or kidney cancer. V gene TRBV5-1 combines with J gene TRBJ2-5; no clear D. This CDR3 reads CASSFGSQETQYF. In DNA, the CDR3 is TGCGCCAGCAGCTTTGGGTCCCAAGAGACCCAGTACTTC.